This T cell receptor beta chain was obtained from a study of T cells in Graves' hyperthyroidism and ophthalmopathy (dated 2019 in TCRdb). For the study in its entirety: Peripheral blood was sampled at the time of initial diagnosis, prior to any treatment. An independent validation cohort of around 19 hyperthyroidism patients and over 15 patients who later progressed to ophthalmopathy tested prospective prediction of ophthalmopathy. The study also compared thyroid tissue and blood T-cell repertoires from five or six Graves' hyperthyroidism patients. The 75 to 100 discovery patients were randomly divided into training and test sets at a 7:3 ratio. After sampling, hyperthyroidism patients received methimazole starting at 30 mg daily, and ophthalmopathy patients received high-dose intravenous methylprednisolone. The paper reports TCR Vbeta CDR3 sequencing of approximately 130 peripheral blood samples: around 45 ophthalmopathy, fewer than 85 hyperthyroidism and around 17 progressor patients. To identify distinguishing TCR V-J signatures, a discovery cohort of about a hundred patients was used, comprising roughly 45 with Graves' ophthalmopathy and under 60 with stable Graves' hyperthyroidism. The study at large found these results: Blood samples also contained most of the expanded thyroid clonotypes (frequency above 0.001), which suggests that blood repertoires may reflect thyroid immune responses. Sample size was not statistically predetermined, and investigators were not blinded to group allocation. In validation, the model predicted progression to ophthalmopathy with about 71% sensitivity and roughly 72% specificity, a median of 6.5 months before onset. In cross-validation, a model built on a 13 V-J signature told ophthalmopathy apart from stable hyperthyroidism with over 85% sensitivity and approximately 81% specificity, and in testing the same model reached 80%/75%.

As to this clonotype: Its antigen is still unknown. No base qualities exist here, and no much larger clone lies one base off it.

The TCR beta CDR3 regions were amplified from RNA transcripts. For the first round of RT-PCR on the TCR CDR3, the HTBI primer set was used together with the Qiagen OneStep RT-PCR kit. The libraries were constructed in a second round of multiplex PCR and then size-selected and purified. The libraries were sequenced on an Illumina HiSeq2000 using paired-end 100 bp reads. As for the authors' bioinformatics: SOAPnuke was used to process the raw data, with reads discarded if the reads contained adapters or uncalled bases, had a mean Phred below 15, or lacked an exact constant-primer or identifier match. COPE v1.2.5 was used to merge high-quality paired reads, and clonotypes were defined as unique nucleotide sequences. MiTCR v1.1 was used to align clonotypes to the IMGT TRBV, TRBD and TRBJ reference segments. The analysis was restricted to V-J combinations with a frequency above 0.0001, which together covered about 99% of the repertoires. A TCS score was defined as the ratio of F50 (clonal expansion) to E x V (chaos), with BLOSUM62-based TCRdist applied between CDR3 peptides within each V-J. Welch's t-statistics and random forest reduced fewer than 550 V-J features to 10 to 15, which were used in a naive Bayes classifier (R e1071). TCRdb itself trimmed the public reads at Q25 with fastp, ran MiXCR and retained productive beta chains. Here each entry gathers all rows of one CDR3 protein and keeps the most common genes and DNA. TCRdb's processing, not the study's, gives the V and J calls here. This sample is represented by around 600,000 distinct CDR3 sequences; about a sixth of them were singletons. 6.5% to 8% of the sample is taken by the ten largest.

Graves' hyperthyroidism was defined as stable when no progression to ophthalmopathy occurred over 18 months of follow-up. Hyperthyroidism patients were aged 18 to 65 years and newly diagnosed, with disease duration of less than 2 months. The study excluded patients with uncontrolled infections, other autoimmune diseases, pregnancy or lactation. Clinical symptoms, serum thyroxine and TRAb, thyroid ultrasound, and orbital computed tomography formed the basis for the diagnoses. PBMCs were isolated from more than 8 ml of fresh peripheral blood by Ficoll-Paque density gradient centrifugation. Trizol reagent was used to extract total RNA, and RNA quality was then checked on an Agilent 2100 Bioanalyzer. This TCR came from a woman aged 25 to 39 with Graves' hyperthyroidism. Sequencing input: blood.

The sequenced DNA is TGTGCCACCAGCGGAAGACACAGGGGAGGACAACATGAGCAGTTCTTC. This translates into CATSGRHRGGQHEQFF. The chain is assembled from TRBV24-1 and TRBJ2-1; the D gene is possibly TRBD1, with 7 bases matching. CDR1 KGHDR and CDR2 SFDVKD are derived from the germline V gene. Its CDR3 holds 16 amino acids, cysteine through phenylalanine. The only DNA kept is the CDR3, 48 bases in frame from the first base. V is reduced by 7 bases and J by 8 bases, leaving a spacing of 23 bases between them.